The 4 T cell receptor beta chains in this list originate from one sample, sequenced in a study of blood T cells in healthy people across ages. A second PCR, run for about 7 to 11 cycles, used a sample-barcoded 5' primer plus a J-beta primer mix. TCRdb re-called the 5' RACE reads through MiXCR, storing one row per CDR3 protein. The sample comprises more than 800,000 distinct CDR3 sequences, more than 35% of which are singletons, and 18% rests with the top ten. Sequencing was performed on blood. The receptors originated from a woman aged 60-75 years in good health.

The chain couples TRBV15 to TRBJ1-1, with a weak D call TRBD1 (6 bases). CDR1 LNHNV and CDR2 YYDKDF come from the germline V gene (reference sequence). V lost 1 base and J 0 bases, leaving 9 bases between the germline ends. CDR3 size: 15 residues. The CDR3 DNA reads TGTGCCACCAGCAGAGGCAGGGACATGAACACTGAAGCTTTCTTT. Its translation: CATSRGRDMNTEAFF. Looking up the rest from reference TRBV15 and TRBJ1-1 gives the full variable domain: DAMVIQNPRYQVTQFGKPVTLSCSQTLNHNVMYWYQQKSSQAPKLLFHYYDKDFNNEADTPDNFQSRRPNTSFCFLDIRSPGLGDTAMYLCATSRGRDMNTEAFFGQGTRLTVV.

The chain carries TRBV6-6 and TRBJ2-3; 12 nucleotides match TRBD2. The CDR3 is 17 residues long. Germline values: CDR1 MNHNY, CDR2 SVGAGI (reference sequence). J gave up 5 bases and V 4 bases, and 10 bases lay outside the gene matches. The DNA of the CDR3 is TGTGCCAGCAGTTTCCAGACTAGCGGGGGAGTCGGAGATACGCAGTATTTT. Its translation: CASSFQTSGGVGDTQYF.

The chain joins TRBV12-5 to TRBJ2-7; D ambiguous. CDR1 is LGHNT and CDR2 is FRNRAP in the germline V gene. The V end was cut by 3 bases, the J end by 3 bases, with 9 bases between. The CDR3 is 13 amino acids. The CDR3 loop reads CASGFGLNYEQYF. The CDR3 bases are TGTGCTAGTGGTTTCGGTCTCAACTACGAGCAGTACTTC.

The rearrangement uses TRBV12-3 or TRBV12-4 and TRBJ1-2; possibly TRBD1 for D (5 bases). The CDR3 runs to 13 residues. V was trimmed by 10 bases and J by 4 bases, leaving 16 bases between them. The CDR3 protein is CANRPTQSYGYTF. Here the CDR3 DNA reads TGTGCCAACAGGCCGACACAGAGCTATGGCTACACCTTC.